Each of the 20 T cell receptor beta chains below was sequenced from the same sample in a study of CD8+CD57+ T cells in acquired aplastic anemia. Profiles of TCR beta VDJ and CDR3 were generated from a genomic DNA template. In TCRdb, the reads were re-called with MiXCR into one record per CDR3 protein. The sample shows 270,000 or so distinct CDR3 sequences, approximately 86% of them seen only once. Previously, flow cytometry had revealed CD8+CD57+ cell expansion in the patients chosen for sequencing. Sequencing was carried out using sorted CD4+, CD8+, or CD8+CD57+ T cells (not recorded which) from PBMCs. The receptors come from a human donor with aplastic anemia.

V and J are TRBV6-2 or TRBV6-3 and TRBJ1-6; D call uncertain. This CDR3 has 15 amino acids. Germline V gene lookup returns CDR1 MNHEY and CDR2 SVGEGT. V was shortened by 7 bases and J by 5 bases, with 15 bases between the two germline ends. CDR3 DNA sequence: TGTGCCAGCATGGCCGACCGGGAAGATAATTCACCCCTCCACTTT. This sequence encodes CASMADREDNSPLHF.

V and J are TRBV9 and TRBJ1-1; D not resolved. CDR3 length: 15 amino acids. Per the germline V gene, CDR1 is SGDLS and CDR2 is YYNGEE. Trimming pared 0 bases from V and 12 bases from J, leaving 21 bases between. CDR3 sequence reads: CASSVVARSKDEPFF. Here the CDR3 DNA reads TGTGCCAGCAGCGTAGTCGCCCGGTCGAAGGATGAGCCTTTCTTT.

The V gene is TRBV20-1, the J gene TRBJ2-1; D possibly corresponds to TRBD2 (6 bases). The CDR3 extends over 14 amino acids. The germline V and J ends were trimmed by 3 bases and 4 bases, with 13 bases remaining between them. CDR1 DFQATT and CDR2 SNEGSKA come from the germline V gene (reference sequence). The CDR3 region is CSASDSRGYNEQFF. The CDR3 region has the DNA TGCAGTGCTAGTGACTCCCGGGGGTACAATGAGCAGTTCTTC.

The V gene is TRBV20-1, the J gene TRBJ2-7, with D perhaps matching TRBD1 (5 bases). This CDR3 spans 15 amino acids. The V and J ends lost 5 bases and 4 bases respectively, with 21 bases between them. Per the germline V gene, CDR1 is DFQATT and CDR2 is SNEGSKA (reference sequence). The CDR3 loop is CSAAFKRQRPYEQYF. The CDR3 region has the DNA TGCAGTGCTGCCTTCAAAAGACAGCGTCCTTACGAGCAGTACTTC.

The chain combines TRBV5-8 with TRBJ1-2; D remains unclear. CDR1 and CDR2 from the germline V gene are SGHTS and YDEGEE. Trimming took 4 bases from V and 5 from J, leaving 21 bases between them. The CDR3 runs 16 residues. The CDR3 region has the DNA TGTGCCAGCAGCCTTAAGAGCGACGGGCTCGTATATGGCTACACCTTC. The encoded protein is CASSLKSDGLVYGYTF.

The rearrangement links TRBV2 to TRBJ1-4, with 8 bases that match TRBD1. This CDR3 region has 17 residues. With 6 bases clipped from V and 4 bases from J, the junction kept 13 bases outside the gene matches. Germline V gene lookup returns CDR1 SNHLY and CDR2 FYNNEI. The CDR3 is CASSYGGQETHNEKLFF. As DNA, the CDR3 is TGTGCCAGCAGCTACGGGGGACAGGAGACGCATAATGAAAAACTGTTTTTT.

In this sample, this clonotype turned up once. The junction departs from germline at one end; a sequencing error may be responsible. V and J are TRBV7-3 and TRBJ2-3; 7 positions agree with TRBD2. The germline CDR1 and CDR2 sequences are SGHTA and FQGTGA. This CDR3 comprises 14 residues. CDR3 in amino acids: CASSPSGGWGETQF. The CDR3 coding sequence is TGTGCCAGCAGCCCATCGGGGGGTTGGGGAGAGACCCAGTTT.

The chain has TRBV7-8 and TRBJ2-1, with a tentative D call TRBD2 (6 bases). Per germline, CDR1 SGHVS and CDR2 FQNEAQ. The V end lost 0 bases, the J end lost 16 bases, and 22 bases lay between the germline ends. The CDR3 has 15 amino acids. This CDR3 is CASSLAGGRGTQYFF. Written as DNA, the CDR3 is TGTGCCAGCAGCTTAGCGGGAGGTCGCGGTACTCAGTATTTCTTC. Together with reference TRBV7-8 and TRBJ2-1, the CDR3 gives the full variable domain: GAGVSQSPRYKVAKRGQDVALRCDPISGHVSLFWYQQALGQGPEFLTYFQNEAQLDKSGLPSDRFFAERPEGSVSTLKIQRTQQEDSAVYLCASSLAGGRGTQYFFGPGTRLTVL.

Of note for this clonotype: This CDR3 fails to terminate in the conserved phenylalanine or tryptophan, so it likely reflects a read error. Because the CDR3's place on the DNA is in doubt, the DNA is left out and the CDR3 is given as listed by TCRdb. The V call is TRBV4-3, the J call TRBJ2-6. The CDR3 length is 9 residues, termini included. Germline lookup yields CDR1 LGHNA and CDR2 YSLEER. CDR3 loop: CASSQEPSS.

The rearrangement joins TRBV7-9 to TRBJ2-6; D may be TRBD2 (6 bases). This CDR3 spans 16 amino acids. V lost 5 bases and J lost 12, with 23 bases in between. The germline CDR1 and CDR2 sequences are SEHNR and FQNEAQ (reference sequence). The CDR3 protein is CASSRAGGYGYTVLTF. CDR3 DNA sequence: TGTGCCAGCAGCCGAGCCGGGGGTTATGGCTACACCGTCCTGACTTTC.

The genes are TRBV7-8 and TRBJ2-2; no clear D. Germline V lookup: CDR1 SGHVS, CDR2 FQNEAQ. This CDR3 has 15 residues. With 0 bases removed from V and 17 bases from J, the gap between germline ends came to 22 bases. For the CDR3, the DNA is TGTGCCAGCAGCTTAGCGGCTGGTCCCACTACGCAGTATTTTTTT. It is translated as CASSLAAGPTTQYFF.

The chain uses TRBV15 and TRBJ1-1, with D perhaps TRBD1 (6 bases). The CDR3 sequence is 17 residues long. Germline V gene lookup returns CDR1 LNHNV and CDR2 YYDKDF (reference sequence). V dropped 10 bases and J dropped 1 base, with 25 bases sitting between them. The CDR3 DNA is TGTGCCAGCACCAGAGGACGAGGGGGAGGTGGGAACACTGAAGCTTTCTTT. Translation gives CASTRGRGGGGNTEAFF. Together with reference TRBV15 and TRBJ1-1, the CDR3 gives the full variable domain: DAMVIQNPRYQVTQFGKPVTLSCSQTLNHNVMYWYQQKSSQAPKLLFHYYDKDFNNEADTPDNFQSRRPNTSFCFLDIRSPGLGDTAMYLCASTRGRGGGGNTEAFFGQGTRLTVV.

This clonotype was observed at least ten times. It is unclear where the CDR3 begins or ends on the DNA, so no DNA is shown, and the CDR3 is as TCRdb lists it. This sequence joins TRBV9 and TRBJ1-2. CDR1 SGDLS and CDR2 YYNGEE come from the germline V gene. A total of 16 residues make up the CDR3, ends included. The CDR3: CASGGAGNIQYFGYTF.

The CDR3 protein is CASSVGGHGTATSYF. CDR3 nucleotide sequence: TGTGCCAGCAGCGTAGGGGGACACGGCACAGCTACGTCGTATTTT. J is TRBJ2-3 and V is TRBV7-4; D might be TRBD1 (6 bases). Germline loops: CDR1 SGHVT, CDR2 SQSDAQ. Trimming cost V 5 bases and J 14 bases, with 26 bases left between them. CDR3 length: 15 amino acids.

Comment on this clonotype: Without the conserved terminal phenylalanine or tryptophan, this CDR3 likely stems from a read error. The chain recombines TRBV7-2 with TRBJ1-1; D remains ambiguous. This CDR3 comprises 13 residues. The V end was cut by 1 base, the J end by 6 bases, with 9 bases between. Germline values: CDR1 SGHTA, CDR2 FQGNSA. CDR3 region: CASSLERSPEAFY. The DNA of the CDR3 is TGTGCCAGCAGCTTAGAGAGGAGCCCTGAAGCTTTCTAT.

The chain carries TRBV2 and TRBJ1-6; tentatively, D is TRBD1 (6 bases). CDR3 length: 14 amino acids. Per the germline V gene, CDR1 is SNHLY and CDR2 is FYNNEI. With 2 bases removed from V and 10 bases from J, the gap between germline ends came to 12 bases. For the CDR3, the DNA is TGTGCCAGCAGTGAAAGGGGGTTTTACTCACCCCTCCACTTT. As protein: CASSERGFYSPLHF.

The rearrangement joins TRBV7-9 to TRBJ2-1; D unresolved. Germline CDR1 is SEHNR and CDR2 is FQNEAQ (reference sequence). The CDR3 extends over 15 amino acids. V lost 6 bases to trimming and J lost 16 bases, with 28 bases between them. The CDR3 loop is CASSIDLGAYTEAFF. The CDR3 bases are TGTGCCAGCAGTATAGATCTCGGAGCGTACACTGAAGCTTTCTTC.

The rearrangement uses TRBV11-3 and TRBJ2-5; D may be TRBD1 (5 bases). The germline V gene has CDR1 SGHNT and CDR2 YENEEA. CDR3 length equals 12 residues. Trimming shortened V by 11 bases and J by 9 bases, and 19 bases separated the two germline ends. This chain's CDR3 is CAVSLDLTAQYF. CDR3 sequence (DNA): TGTGCCGTCAGCTTAGATCTGACAGCCCAGTACTTC.

The V call is TRBV9, the J call TRBJ2-7; D remains ambiguous. Germline assignment: CDR1 SGDLS and CDR2 YYNGEE. The CDR3 loop spans 18 amino acids. V gave up 4 bases and J gave up 1 base, with 24 bases separating them. For the CDR3, the DNA is TGTGCCAGCAGCTTTGGTCCAGATGCGCCATATCTTTCCTACGAGCAGTACGTC. Encoded protein: CASSFGPDAPYLSYEQYV.

The chain has TRBV10-3 and TRBJ1-3; D gene unclear. The CDR3 contains 15 residues. Germline loops: CDR1 ENHRY, CDR2 SYGVKD. V was clipped by 7 bases and J by 1 base, with 14 bases between them. The CDR3 is CAITPSGGSGNTIYF. Here the CDR3 DNA reads TGTGCCATCACCCCCTCCGGAGGGTCTGGAAACACCATATATTTT.